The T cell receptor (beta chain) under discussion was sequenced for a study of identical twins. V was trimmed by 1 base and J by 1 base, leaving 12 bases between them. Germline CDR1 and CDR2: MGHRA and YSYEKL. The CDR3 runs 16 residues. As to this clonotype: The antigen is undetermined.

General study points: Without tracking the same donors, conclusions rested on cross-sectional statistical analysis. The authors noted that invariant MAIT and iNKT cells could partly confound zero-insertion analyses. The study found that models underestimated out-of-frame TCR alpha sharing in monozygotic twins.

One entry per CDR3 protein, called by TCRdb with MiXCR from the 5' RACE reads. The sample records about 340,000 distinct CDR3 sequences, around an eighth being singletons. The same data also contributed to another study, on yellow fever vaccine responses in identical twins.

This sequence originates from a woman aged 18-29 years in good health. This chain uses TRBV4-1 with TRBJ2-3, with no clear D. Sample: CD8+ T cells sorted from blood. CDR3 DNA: TGCGCCAGCAGCCAAGCGTATCGTGGCGGCACAGATACGCAGTATTTT. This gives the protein CASSQAYRGGTDTQYF.